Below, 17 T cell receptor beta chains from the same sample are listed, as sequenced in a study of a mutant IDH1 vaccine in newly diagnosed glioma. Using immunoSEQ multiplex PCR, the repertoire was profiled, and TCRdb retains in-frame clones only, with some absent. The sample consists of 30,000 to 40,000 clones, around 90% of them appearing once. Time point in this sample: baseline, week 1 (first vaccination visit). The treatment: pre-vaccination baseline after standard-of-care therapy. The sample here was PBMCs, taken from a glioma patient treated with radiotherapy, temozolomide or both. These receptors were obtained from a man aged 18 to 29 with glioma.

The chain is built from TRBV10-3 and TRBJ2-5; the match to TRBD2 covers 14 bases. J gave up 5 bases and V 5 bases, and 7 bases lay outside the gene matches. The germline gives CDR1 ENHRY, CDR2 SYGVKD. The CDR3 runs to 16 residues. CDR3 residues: CAISSGTSGSLETQYF. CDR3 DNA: TGTGCCATCAGTAGCGGGACTAGCGGGAGTTTGGAGACCCAGTACTTC.

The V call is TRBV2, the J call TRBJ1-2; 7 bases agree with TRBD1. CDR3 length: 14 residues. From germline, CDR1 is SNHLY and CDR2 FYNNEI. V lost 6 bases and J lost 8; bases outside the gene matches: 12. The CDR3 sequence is CASRRGLGGEGYTF. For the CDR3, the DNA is TGTGCCAGCAGACGCGGGTTAGGGGGCGAAGGCTACACCTTC.

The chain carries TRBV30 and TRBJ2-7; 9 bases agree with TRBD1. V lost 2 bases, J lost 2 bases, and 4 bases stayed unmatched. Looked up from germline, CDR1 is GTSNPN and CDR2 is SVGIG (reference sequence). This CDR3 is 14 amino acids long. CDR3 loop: CAWSPGTGTYEQYF. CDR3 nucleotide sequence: TGTGCCTGGAGTCCCGGGACAGGGACCTACGAGCAGTACTTC. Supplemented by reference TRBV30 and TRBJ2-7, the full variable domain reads SQTIHQWPATLVQPVGSPLSLECTVEGTSNPNLYWYRQAAGRGLQLLFYSVGIGQISSEVPQNLSASRPQDRQFILSSKKLLLSDSGFYLCAWSPGTGTYEQYFGPGTRLTVT.

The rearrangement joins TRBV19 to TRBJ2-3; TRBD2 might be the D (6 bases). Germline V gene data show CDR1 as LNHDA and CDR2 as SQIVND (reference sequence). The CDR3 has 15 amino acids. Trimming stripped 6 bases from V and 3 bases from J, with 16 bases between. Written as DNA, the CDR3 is TGTGCCAGTAGCACTGACGGGGGACGGACAGATACGCAGTATTTT. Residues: CASSTDGGRTDTQYF.

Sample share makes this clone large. In DNA form, the CDR3 reads TGTGCCAGCAGCTTTTCAGGGATGAACACTGAAGCTTTCTTT. As protein: CASSFSGMNTEAFF. V and J are TRBV5-8 and TRBJ1-1; D is possibly TRBD1 (5 bases). The V and J ends lost 2 bases and 0 bases respectively, with 8 bases between them. The CDR3 extends over 14 amino acids. Germline lookup yields CDR1 SGHTS and CDR2 YDEGEE.

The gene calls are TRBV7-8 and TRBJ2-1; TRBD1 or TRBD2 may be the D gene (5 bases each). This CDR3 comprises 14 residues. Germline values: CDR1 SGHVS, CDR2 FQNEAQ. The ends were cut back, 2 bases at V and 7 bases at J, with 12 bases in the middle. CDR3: CASSLYGDQNEQFF. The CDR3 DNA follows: TGTGCCAGCAGCTTATACGGGGACCAAAATGAGCAGTTCTTC.

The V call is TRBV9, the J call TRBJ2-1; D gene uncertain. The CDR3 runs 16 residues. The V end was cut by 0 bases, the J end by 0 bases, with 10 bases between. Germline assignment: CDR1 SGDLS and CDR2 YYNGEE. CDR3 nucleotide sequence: TGTGCCAGCAGCGTAGTAGGCAGTCCCTCCTACAATGAGCAGTTCTTC. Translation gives CASSVVGSPSYNEQFF.

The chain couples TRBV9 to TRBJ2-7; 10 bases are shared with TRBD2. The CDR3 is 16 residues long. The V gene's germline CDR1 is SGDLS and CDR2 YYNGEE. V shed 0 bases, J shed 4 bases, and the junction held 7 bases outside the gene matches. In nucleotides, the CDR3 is TGTGCCAGCAGCGTAGACCCAGCGGGAGGGTTTTACGAGCAGTACTTC. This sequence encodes CASSVDPAGGFYEQYF.

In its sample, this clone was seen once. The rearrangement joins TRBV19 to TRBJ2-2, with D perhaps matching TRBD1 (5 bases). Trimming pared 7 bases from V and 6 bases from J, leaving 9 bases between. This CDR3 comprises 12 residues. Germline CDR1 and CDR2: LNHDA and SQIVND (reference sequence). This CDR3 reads CASTLGAGELFF. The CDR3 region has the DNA TGTGCCAGTACTCTAGGGGCCGGGGAGCTGTTTTTT.

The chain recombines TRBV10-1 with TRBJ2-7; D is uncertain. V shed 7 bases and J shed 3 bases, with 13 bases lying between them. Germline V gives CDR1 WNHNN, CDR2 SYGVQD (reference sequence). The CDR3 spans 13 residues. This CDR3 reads CASTPLGNYEQYF. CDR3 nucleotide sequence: TGCGCCAGCACACCCTTGGGGAACTACGAGCAGTACTTC.

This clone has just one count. The CDR3, as DNA: TGCAGCGTTGTTCGACTAGCGGGGAATGAGCAGTTCTTC. Translation gives CSVVRLAGNEQFF. The chain carries TRBV29-1 and TRBJ2-1, with 11 bases lining up with TRBD2. Looked up from germline, CDR1 is SQVTM and CDR2 is ANQGSEA. CDR3 size: 13 residues. V shed 4 bases, J shed 7 bases, and the junction held 3 bases outside the gene matches.

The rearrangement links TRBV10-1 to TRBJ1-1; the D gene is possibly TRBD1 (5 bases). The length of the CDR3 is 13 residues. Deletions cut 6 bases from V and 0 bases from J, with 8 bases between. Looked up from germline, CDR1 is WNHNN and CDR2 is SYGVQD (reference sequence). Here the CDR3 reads CASRGTLNTEAFF. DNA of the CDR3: TGCGCCAGCAGGGGGACTTTGAACACTGAAGCTTTCTTT.

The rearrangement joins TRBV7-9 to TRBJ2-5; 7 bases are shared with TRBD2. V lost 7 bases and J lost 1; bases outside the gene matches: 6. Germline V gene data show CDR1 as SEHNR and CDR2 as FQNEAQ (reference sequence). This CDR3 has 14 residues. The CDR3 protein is CASNLGLSQETQYF. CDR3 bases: TGTGCCAGCAACCTGGGACTATCCCAAGAGACCCAGTACTTC. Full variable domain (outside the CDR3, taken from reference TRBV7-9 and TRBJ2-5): DTGVSQNPRHKITKRGQNVTFRCDPISEHNRLYWYRQTLGQGPEFLTYFQNEAQLEKSRLLSDRFSAERPKGSFSTLEIQRTEQGDSAMYLCASNLGLSQETQYFGPGTRLLVL.

DNA for the CDR3: TGTGCCAGCAGCTTAGCAGGTCGGGAGACCCAGTACTTC. Protein: CASSLAGRETQYF. V usage is TRBV7-9 and J usage is TRBJ2-5; D is uncertain. V was cut by 0 bases and J by 5 bases, with 7 bases left in between. The CDR3 runs to 13 residues. Looked up from germline, CDR1 is SEHNR and CDR2 is FQNEAQ (reference sequence).

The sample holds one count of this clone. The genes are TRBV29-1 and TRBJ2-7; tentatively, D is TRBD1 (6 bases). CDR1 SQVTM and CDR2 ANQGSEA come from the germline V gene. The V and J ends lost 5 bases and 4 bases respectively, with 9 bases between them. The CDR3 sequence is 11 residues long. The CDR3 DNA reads TGCAGCGTTAAGGACAGATACGAGCAGTACTTC. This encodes CSVKDRYEQYF.

The CDR3 here is CASSQGQGNTGELFF. The CDR3 bases are TGCGCCAGCAGCCAGGGACAGGGGAACACCGGGGAGCTGTTTTTT. The chain links TRBV4-1 to TRBJ2-2, with 9 nucleotides matching TRBD1. Germline trimming cut 3 bases from V and 1 base from J; bases unmatched to any gene: 0. The germline V gene has CDR1 MGHRA and CDR2 YSYEKL. The CDR3 extends over 15 amino acids.

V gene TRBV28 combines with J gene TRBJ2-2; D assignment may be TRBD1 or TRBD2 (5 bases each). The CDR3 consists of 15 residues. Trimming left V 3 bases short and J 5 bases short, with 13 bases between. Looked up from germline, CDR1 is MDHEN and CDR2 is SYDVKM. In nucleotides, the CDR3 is TGTGCCAGCAGTTTCCGGGGCAAGGGGACCGGGGAGCTGTTTTTT. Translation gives CASSFRGKGTGELFF.